This passage covers 22 T cell receptor beta chains from one sample sequenced in a study of cytomegalovirus exposure and HLA in healthy donors. Assay used: immunoSEQ multiplex PCR; TCRdb lists only in-frame clones, some missing. The profile shows approximately 210,000 clones, about 84% of them singletons. Sequencing input: PBMCs. These receptors were taken from a woman aged 18-30 years in good health and CMV-seronegative.

The V call is TRBV5-4, the J call TRBJ2-7; D is perhaps TRBD1 (7 bases). The CDR3 runs to 15 residues. CDR1 is SGHNT, CDR2 YYREEE, per germline (reference sequence). Deletions cut 1 base from V and 7 bases from J, with 18 bases between. The CDR3 bases are TGTGCCAGCAGCTTGTCGGCAGGGGGAGGAGGTGAGCAGTACTTC. Its translation: CASSLSAGGGGEQYF. Full variable domain (rest looked up from reference TRBV5-4 and TRBJ2-7): ETGVTQSPTHLIKTRGQQVTLRCSSQSGHNTVSWYQQALGQGPQFIFQYYREEENGRGNFPPRFSGLQFPNYSSELNVNALELDDSALYLCASSLSAGGGGEQYFGPGTRLTVT.

The genes are TRBV5-1 and TRBJ1-2, with D perhaps matching TRBD1 (5 bases). The germline CDR1 and CDR2 sequences are SGHRS and YFSETQ. V was trimmed by 0 bases and J by 5 bases, leaving 11 bases between them. The CDR3 is 14 residues long. CDR3: CASSLDGHAYGYTF. The CDR3 coding sequence is TGCGCCAGCAGCTTGGATGGACACGCTTATGGCTACACCTTC.

The chain has TRBV6-1 and TRBJ2-1; 10 bases line up with TRBD1. CDR1 and CDR2 from the germline V gene are MNHNS and SASEGT. The CDR3 is 15 amino acids. The ends lost 6 bases at V and 1 base at J; junction bases unmatched: 3. The CDR3 loop is CASRGQGTSYNEQFF. CDR3 sequence (DNA): TGTGCCAGCAGGGGACAGGGGACGTCCTACAATGAGCAGTTCTTC.

V usage is TRBV5-1 and J usage is TRBJ2-5; TRBD2 is a possible D gene (6 bases). CDR1 is SGHRS, CDR2 YFSETQ, per germline. The length of the CDR3 is 13 residues. Trimming left V 7 bases short and J 3 bases short, with 13 bases between. This CDR3 is CASSPGAEETQYF. CDR3 DNA sequence: TGCGCCAGCTCCCCGGGAGCTGAAGAGACCCAGTACTTC. The full variable domain, completed using reference TRBV5-1 and TRBJ2-5, is KAGVTQTPRYLIKTRGQQVTLSCSPISGHRSVSWYQQTPGQGLQFLFEYFSETQRNKGNFPGRFSGRQFSNSRSEMNVSTLELGDSALYLCASSPGAEETQYFGPGTRLLVL.

The V gene is TRBV5-6, the J gene TRBJ2-2; 8 bases map to TRBD1. Trimming at V came to 3 bases and at J to 1 base, leaving 2 bases not matched to a gene. The CDR3 loop spans 15 amino acids. Per the germline V gene, CDR1 is SGHDT and CDR2 is YYEEEE. In DNA, the CDR3 is TGTGCCAGCAGCTACGGGACAGGGAACACCGGGGAGCTGTTTTTT. Translation gives CASSYGTGNTGELFF.

Points on this clone: At one of its ends the junction is not consistent with the germline gene, which may arise from a read error. The gene calls are TRBV4-1 and TRBJ1-5; D possibly corresponds to TRBD1 (6 bases). CDR1 and CDR2 (germline): MGHRA, YSYEKL. The CDR3 covers 14 residues. CDR3 nucleotide sequence: TGTGCCAGCAGCCAAGATCAGGGGCCGCAGCCCCAGCATTTT. This encodes CASSQDQGPQPQHF.

The chain carries TRBV12-5 and TRBJ1-5; 7 positions agree with TRBD1. The CDR3 is made up of 15 amino acids. The junction had 2 bases not matched to a gene; V was cut back by 1 base and J by 2 bases. Germline-derived CDR1 and CDR2 are LGHNT and FRNRAP. This CDR3 reads CASGLGQGGNQPQHF. The CDR3 nucleotides are TGTGCTAGTGGTTTGGGACAGGGTGGCAATCAGCCCCAGCATTTT.

The chain links TRBV5-1 to TRBJ2-5; 7 bases are a match to TRBD1. CDR3 length: 14 amino acids. The germline gives CDR1 SGHRS, CDR2 YFSETQ. The ends lost 4 bases at V and 3 bases at J; junction bases unmatched: 6. CDR3 nucleotides: TGCGCCAGCAGCCTAGGGACAGCGGAAGAGACCCAGTACTTC. Translation gives CASSLGTAEETQYF. Looking up the rest from reference TRBV5-1 and TRBJ2-5 gives the full variable domain: KAGVTQTPRYLIKTRGQQVTLSCSPISGHRSVSWYQQTPGQGLQFLFEYFSETQRNKGNFPGRFSGRQFSNSRSEMNVSTLELGDSALYLCASSLGTAEETQYFGPGTRLLVL.

The V call is TRBV6-5, the J call TRBJ1-3; D remains ambiguous. V gave up 0 bases and J gave up 2 bases, with 8 bases separating them. The V gene's germline CDR1 is MNHEY and CDR2 SVGAGI. The CDR3 has 15 residues. The CDR3 sequence: CASSYSATPGNTIYF. The CDR3 region has the DNA TGTGCCAGCAGTTACTCCGCGACTCCTGGAAACACCATATATTTT.

This clone was seen more than once but under ten times. J is TRBJ1-2 and V is TRBV28, with a weak D call TRBD1 (5 bases). Trimming cost V 3 bases and J 0 bases, with 14 bases left between them. Per the germline V gene, CDR1 is MDHEN and CDR2 is SYDVKM. This CDR3 is built from 16 residues. In nucleotides, the CDR3 is TGTGCCAGCAGTTTGACCCACGAGACAGCTAACTATGGCTACACCTTC. As protein: CASSLTHETANYGYTF.

The chain joins TRBV6-5 to TRBJ2-1; D unclear. From germline, CDR1 is MNHEY and CDR2 SVGAGI. V shed 2 bases and J shed 1 base, with 9 bases lying between them. The CDR3 is 15 residues long. CDR3 DNA: TGTGCCAGCAGTTACGCGACTGTTTCCTACAATGAGCAGTTCTTC. Translated, it gives CASSYATVSYNEQFF.

This clone was found a few times. J is TRBJ2-2 and V is TRBV7-7; possibly TRBD1 for D (6 bases). CDR3 length: 14 amino acids. CDR1 is SSHAT and CDR2 is FNYEAQ in the germline V gene (reference sequence). Trimming removed 5 bases at V and 7 bases at J, with 14 bases between. The CDR3 coding sequence is TGTGCCAGCAGCCCATCCCGAGGGGGCGGGGAGCTGTTTTTT. Amino acid sequence: CASSPSRGGGELFF.

V usage is TRBV10-2 and J usage is TRBJ2-1, with 11 bases identical to TRBD2. Per the germline V gene, CDR1 is WSHSY and CDR2 is SAAADI. This CDR3 is 19 amino acids long. Trimming removed 0 bases from V and 6 bases from J; junction bases left unmatched: 13. The CDR3 nucleotides are TGCGCCAGCAGTGAGTCTAGGGCTAGCGGGAGGTCAAGGGGCAATGAGCAGTTCTTC. Translated, it gives CASSESRASGRSRGNEQFF.

This rearrangement joins TRBV5-1 to TRBJ1-2; D is unresolved. V was pared by 0 bases and J by 6 bases, with 9 bases between. CDR3 length equals 13 residues. Germline-derived CDR1 and CDR2 are SGHRS and YFSETQ. This CDR3 is CASSLEYADGYTF. The DNA for the CDR3 is TGCGCCAGCAGCTTGGAGTACGCAGATGGCTACACCTTC.

The V and J genes are TRBV27 and TRBJ2-1; 9 nucleotides agree with TRBD2. Germline V gene data show CDR1 as MNHEY and CDR2 as SMNVEV (reference sequence). V lost 2 bases and J lost 9; bases outside the gene matches: 8. This CDR3 has 15 amino acids. CDR3 bases: TGTGCCAGCAGTTTAAACATAGCGGGAGAGGGTGAGCAGTTCTTC. It yields the protein CASSLNIAGEGEQFF.

This clone has just one count. This chain links TRBV11-1 with TRBJ1-2; 8 bases fit TRBD1. There are 14 residues in the CDR3. Germline CDR1 is SGHAT and CDR2 is FQDESV (reference sequence). V lost 6 bases to trimming and J lost 0 bases; unmatched junction nucleotides: 3. CDR3 sequence reads: CASSQGATNYGYTF. The CDR3 region has the DNA TGTGCCAGCAGTCAGGGGGCTACTAACTATGGCTACACCTTC.

V is TRBV5-1 and J is TRBJ1-1, with 9 bases fitting TRBD1. From germline, CDR1 is SGHRS and CDR2 YFSETQ. The CDR3 has 15 amino acids. The V segment lost 3 bases and the J segment 4 bases; nucleotides outside the gene matches: 7. CDR3 DNA sequence: TGCGCCAGCAGCTGGGGGGACAGGGTATCCACTGAAGCTTTCTTT. It encodes CASSWGDRVSTEAFF. Together with reference TRBV5-1 and TRBJ1-1, the CDR3 gives the full variable domain: KAGVTQTPRYLIKTRGQQVTLSCSPISGHRSVSWYQQTPGQGLQFLFEYFSETQRNKGNFPGRFSGRQFSNSRSEMNVSTLELGDSALYLCASSWGDRVSTEAFFGQGTRLTVV.

This clone has only a few counts. Here the CDR3 DNA reads TGTGCCAGCAGTTTATTGGCGGGGTCTGAAGCTTTCTTT. Its translation: CASSLLAGSEAFF. The chain uses TRBV27 and TRBJ1-1; D uncertain. Deletions cut 1 base from V and 6 bases from J, with 9 bases between. Germline V gene sequence: CDR1 MNHEY, CDR2 SMNVEV (reference sequence). The CDR3 runs to 13 residues.

This chain uses TRBV6-6 with TRBJ1-1, with TRBD1 matching over 9 bases. Per germline, CDR1 MNHNY and CDR2 SVGAGI (reference sequence). V lost 6 bases to trimming and J lost 8 bases; unmatched junction nucleotides: 7. The CDR3 totals 13 residues. The CDR3 nucleotides read TGTGCCAGCAGCCGGGACAGGGAAGCCGAAGCTTTCTTT. Its translation: CASSRDREAEAFF.

The genes are TRBV2 and TRBJ1-1, with D perhaps TRBD1 (6 bases). V was trimmed by 7 bases and J by 4 bases, leaving 19 bases between them. The length of the CDR3 is 15 residues. Germline-derived CDR1 and CDR2 are SNHLY and FYNNEI. The CDR3 region has the DNA TGTGCCAGCACCCTGGGCCAGGGGCGGGTCACTGAAGCTTTCTTT. Protein product: CASTLGQGRVTEAFF. Using reference TRBV2 and TRBJ1-1 for the parts outside the CDR3, the full variable domain is EPEVTQTPSHQVTQMGQEVILRCVPISNHLYFYWYRQILGQKVEFLVSFYNNEISEKSEIFDDQFSVERPDGSNFTLKIRSTKLEDSAMYFCASTLGQGRVTEAFFGQGTRLTVV.

The rearrangement joins TRBV1 to TRBJ2-7; the DNA was not compared with TRBD1, the D call given in the table. TRBV1 is an annotated pseudogene. The CDR3 has 16 residues. The chain's CDR3 is CTSSQKKGVDTYEQYF. The DNA for the CDR3 is TGCACCAGCAGCCAAAAAAAGGGGGTAGATACCTACGAGCAGTACTTC.

The chain joins TRBV29-1 to TRBJ2-5, with 7 bases matching TRBD1. The CDR3 totals 13 residues. Trimming cost V 2 bases and J 5 bases; bases outside gene matches: 5. Germline V lookup: CDR1 SQVTM, CDR2 ANQGSEA. The chain's CDR3 is CSVENADRETQYF. CDR3 coding DNA: TGCAGCGTTGAAAACGCGGACAGGGAGACCCAGTACTTC.